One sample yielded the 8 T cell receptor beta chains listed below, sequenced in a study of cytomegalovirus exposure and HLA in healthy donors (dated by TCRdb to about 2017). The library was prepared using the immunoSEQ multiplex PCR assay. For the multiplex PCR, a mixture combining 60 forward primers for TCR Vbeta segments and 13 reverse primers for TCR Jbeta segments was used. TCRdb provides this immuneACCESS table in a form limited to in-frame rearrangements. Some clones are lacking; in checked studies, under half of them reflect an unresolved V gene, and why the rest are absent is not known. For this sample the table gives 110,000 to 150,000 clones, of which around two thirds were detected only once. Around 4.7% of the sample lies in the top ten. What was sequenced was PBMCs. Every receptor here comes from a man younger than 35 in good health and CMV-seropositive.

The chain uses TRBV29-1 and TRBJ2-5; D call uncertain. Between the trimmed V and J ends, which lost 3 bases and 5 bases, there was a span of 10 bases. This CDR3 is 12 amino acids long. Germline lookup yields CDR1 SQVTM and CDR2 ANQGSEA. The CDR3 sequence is CSVDWSRETQYF. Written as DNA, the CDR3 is TGCAGCGTTGATTGGTCCCGGGAGACCCAGTACTTC.

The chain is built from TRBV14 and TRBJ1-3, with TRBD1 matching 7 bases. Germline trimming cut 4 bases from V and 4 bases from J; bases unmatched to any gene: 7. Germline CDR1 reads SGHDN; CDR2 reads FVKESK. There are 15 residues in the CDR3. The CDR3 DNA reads TGTGCCAGCAGCCTACTCAGGGGGGCCGGAAACACCATATATTTT. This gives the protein CASSLLRGAGNTIYF.

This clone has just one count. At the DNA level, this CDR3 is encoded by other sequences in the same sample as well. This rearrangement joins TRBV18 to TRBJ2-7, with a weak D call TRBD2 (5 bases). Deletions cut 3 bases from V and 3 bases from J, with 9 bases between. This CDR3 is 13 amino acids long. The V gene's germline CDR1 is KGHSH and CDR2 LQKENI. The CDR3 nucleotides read TGTGCCAGCTCACCCGGTACTAGCTACGAGCAGTACTTC. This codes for CASSPGTSYEQYF. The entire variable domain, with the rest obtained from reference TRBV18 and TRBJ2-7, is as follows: NAGVMQNPRHLVRRRGQEARLRCSPMKGHSHVYWYRQLPEEGLKFMVYLQKENIIDESGMPKERFSAEFPKEGPSILRIQQVVRGDSAAYFCASSPGTSYEQYFGPGTRLTVT.

The DNA for the CDR3 is TGTGCCAGCACCGAGACTGGAGGATACAATGAGCAGTTCTTC. Translated, it gives CASTETGGYNEQFF. The V call is TRBV28, the J call TRBJ2-1; D might be TRBD2 (5 bases). V was pared by 7 bases and J by 4 bases, with 14 bases between. Germline loops: CDR1 MDHEN, CDR2 SYDVKM. This CDR3 contains 14 residues. Combining the CDR3 with reference TRBV28 and TRBJ2-1 gives the whole variable domain DVKVTQSSRYLVKRTGEKVFLECVQDMDHENMFWYRQDPGLGLRLIYFSYDVKMKEKGDIPEGYSVSREKKERFSLILESASTNQTSMYLCASTETGGYNEQFFGPGTRLTVL.

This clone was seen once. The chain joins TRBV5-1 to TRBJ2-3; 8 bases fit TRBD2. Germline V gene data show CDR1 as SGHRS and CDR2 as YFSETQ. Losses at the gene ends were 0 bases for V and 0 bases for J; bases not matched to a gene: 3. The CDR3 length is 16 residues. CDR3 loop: CASSLAGGPSTDTQYF. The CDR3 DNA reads TGCGCCAGCAGCTTGGCGGGGGGGCCTAGCACAGATACGCAGTATTTT. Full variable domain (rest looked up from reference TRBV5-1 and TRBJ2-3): KAGVTQTPRYLIKTRGQQVTLSCSPISGHRSVSWYQQTPGQGLQFLFEYFSETQRNKGNFPGRFSGRQFSNSRSEMNVSTLELGDSALYLCASSLAGGPSTDTQYFGPGTRLTVL.

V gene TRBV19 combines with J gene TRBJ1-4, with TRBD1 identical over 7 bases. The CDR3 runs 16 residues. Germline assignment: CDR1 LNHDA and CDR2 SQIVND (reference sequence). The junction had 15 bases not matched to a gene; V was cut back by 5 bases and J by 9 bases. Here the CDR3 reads CASSLLPTPGQQKLFF. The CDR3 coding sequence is TGTGCCAGTAGTTTACTACCAACTCCGGGACAGCAAAAACTGTTTTTT.

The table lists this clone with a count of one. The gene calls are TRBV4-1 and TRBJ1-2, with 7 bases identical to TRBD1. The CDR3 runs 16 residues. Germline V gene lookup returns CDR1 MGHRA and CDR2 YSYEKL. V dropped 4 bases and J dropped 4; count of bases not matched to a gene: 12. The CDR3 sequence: CASSPGQARESYGYTF. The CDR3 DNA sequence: TGCGCCAGCAGCCCAGGACAGGCAAGGGAGTCCTATGGCTACACCTTC.

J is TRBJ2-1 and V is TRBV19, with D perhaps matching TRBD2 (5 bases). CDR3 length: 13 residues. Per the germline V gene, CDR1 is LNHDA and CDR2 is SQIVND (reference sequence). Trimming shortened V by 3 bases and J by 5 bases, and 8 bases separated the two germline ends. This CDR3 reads CASSMDGNNEQFF. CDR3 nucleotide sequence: TGTGCCAGTAGTATGGACGGGAACAATGAGCAGTTCTTC. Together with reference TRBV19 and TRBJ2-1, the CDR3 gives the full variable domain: DGGITQSPKYLFRKEGQNVTLSCEQNLNHDAMYWYRQDPGQGLRLIYYSQIVNDFQKGDIAEGYSVSREKKESFPLTVTSAQKNPTAFYLCASSMDGNNEQFFGPGTRLTVL.